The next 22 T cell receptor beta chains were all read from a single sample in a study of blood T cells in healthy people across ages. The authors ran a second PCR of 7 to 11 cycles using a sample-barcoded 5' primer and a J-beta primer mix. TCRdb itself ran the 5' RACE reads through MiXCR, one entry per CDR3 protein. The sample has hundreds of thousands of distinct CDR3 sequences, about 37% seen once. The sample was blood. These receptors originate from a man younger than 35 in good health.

The chain's CDR3 is CSVELGTGAGYEQYF. CDR3 DNA: TGCAGCGTTGAATTGGGCACAGGGGCTGGGTACGAGCAGTACTTC. The chain employs TRBV29-1 and TRBJ2-7; 7 nucleotides agree with TRBD1. V dropped 2 bases and J dropped 4; count of bases not matched to a gene: 11. The CDR3 contains 15 residues. The germline V gene has CDR1 SQVTM and CDR2 ANQGSEA.

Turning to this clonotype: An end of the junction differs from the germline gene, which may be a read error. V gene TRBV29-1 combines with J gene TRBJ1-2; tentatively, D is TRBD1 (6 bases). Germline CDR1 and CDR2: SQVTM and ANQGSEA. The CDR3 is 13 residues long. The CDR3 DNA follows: TGCGGCGTTGAATCAGGGACATCCTATGGCTACACCTTC. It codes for CGVESGTSYGYTF.

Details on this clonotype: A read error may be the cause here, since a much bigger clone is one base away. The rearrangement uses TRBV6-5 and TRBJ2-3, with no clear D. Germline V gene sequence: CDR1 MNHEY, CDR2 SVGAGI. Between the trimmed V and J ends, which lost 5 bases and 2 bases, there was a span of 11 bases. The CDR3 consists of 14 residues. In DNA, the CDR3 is TGTGCCAGCAGTGACGGGCCTAACACAGATACGCAGTATTTT. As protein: CASSDGPNTDTQYF.

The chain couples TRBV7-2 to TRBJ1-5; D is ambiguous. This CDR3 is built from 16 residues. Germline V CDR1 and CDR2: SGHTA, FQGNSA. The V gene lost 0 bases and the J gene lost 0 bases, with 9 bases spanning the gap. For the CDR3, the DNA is TGTGCCAGCAGCTTAGCGGCAGGTTATAGCAATCAGCCCCAGCATTTT. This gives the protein CASSLAAGYSNQPQHF.

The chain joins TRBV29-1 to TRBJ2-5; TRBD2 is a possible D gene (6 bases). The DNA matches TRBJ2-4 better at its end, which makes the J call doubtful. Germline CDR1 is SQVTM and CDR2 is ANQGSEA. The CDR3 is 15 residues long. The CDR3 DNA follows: TGCAGCGTTGAAGGGCGGAGGGGACCCAAAAACATTCAGTACTTC. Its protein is CSVEGRRGPKNIQYF.

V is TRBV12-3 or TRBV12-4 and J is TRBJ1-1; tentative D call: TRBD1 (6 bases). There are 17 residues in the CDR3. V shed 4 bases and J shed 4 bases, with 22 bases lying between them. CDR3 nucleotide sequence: TGTGCCAGCAGTTCCGAGGGGCCGGGGGGCGCCGGCACTGAAGCTTTCTTT. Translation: CASSSEGPGGAGTEAFF.

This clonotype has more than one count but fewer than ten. The CDR3 loop is CASTLTGQGVEKLFF. CDR3 coding DNA: TGCGCCAGCACTCTTACGGGACAGGGGGTTGAAAAACTGTTTTTT. The V call is TRBV5-1, the J call TRBJ1-4; 11 bases line up with TRBD1. Trimming cost V 6 bases and J 7 bases; bases outside gene matches: 8. The germline V gene encodes CDR1 SGHRS and CDR2 YFSETQ. The CDR3 covers 15 residues. Filled out from reference TRBV5-1 and TRBJ1-4, the complete variable domain reads KAGVTQTPRYLIKTRGQQVTLSCSPISGHRSVSWYQQTPGQGLQFLFEYFSETQRNKGNFPGRFSGRQFSNSRSEMNVSTLELGDSALYLCASTLTGQGVEKLFFGSGTQLSVL.

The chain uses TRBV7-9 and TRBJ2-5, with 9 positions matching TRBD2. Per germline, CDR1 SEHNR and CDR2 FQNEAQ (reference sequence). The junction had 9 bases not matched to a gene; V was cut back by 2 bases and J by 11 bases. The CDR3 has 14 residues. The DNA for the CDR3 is TGTGCCAGCAGCTTACTAGCGGGGAACCATGAGCAGTACTTC. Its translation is CASSLLAGNHEQYF. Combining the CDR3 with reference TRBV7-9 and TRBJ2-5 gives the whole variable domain DTGVSQNPRHKITKRGQNVTFRCDPISEHNRLYWYRQTLGQGPEFLTYFQNEAQLEKSRLLSDRFSAERPKGSFSTLEIQRTEQGDSAMYLCASSLLAGNHEQYFGPGTRLLVL.

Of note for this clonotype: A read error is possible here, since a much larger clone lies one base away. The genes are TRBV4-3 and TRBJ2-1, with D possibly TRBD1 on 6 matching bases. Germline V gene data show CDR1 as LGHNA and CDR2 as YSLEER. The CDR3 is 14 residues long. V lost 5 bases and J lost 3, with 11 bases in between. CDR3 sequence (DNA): TGCGCCAGCAGCGACCGGGACAACTACAATGAGCAGTTCTTC. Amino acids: CASSDRDNYNEQFF.

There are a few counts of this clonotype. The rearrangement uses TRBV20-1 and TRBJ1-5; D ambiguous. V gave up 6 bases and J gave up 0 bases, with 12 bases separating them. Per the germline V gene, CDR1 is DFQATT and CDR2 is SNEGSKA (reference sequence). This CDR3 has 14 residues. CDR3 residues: CSAGRALSNQPQHF. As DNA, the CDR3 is TGCAGTGCAGGCCGCGCTCTTAGCAATCAGCCCCAGCATTTT.

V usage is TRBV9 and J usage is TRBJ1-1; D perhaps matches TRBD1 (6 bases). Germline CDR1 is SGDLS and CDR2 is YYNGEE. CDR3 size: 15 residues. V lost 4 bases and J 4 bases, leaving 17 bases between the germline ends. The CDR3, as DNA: TGTGCCAGCAGCCCTGCCCCTCGGGACACCACTGAAGCTTTCTTT. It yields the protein CASSPAPRDTTEAFF.

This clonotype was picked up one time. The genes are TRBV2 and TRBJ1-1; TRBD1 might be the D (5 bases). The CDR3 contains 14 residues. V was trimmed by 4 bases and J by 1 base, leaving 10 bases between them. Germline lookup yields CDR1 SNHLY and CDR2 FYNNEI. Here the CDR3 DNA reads TGTGCCAGCAGTGTACAGGCTGCGAACACTGAAGCTTTCTTT. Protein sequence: CASSVQAANTEAFF.

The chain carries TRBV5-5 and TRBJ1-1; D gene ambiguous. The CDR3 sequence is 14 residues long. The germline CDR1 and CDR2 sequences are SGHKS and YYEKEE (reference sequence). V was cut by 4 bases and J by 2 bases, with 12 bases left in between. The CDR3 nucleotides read TGTGCCAGCAGCCAGCAGGAGGCTAACACTGAAGCTTTCTTT. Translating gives CASSQQEANTEAFF.

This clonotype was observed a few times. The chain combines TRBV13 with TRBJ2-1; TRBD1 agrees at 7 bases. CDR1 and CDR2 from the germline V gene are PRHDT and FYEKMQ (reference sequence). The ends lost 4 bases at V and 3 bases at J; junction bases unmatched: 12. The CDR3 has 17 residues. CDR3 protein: CASSSTRQGVGYNEQFF. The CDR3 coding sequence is TGTGCCAGCAGCTCCACCCGACAGGGAGTGGGCTACAATGAGCAGTTCTTC.

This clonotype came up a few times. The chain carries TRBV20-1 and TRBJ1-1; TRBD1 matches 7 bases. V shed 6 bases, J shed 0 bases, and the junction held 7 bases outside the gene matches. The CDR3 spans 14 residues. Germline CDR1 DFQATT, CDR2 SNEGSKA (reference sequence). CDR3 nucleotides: TGCAGTGCACATTCCGGGACAGTGAACACTGAAGCTTTCTTT. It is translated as CSAHSGTVNTEAFF.

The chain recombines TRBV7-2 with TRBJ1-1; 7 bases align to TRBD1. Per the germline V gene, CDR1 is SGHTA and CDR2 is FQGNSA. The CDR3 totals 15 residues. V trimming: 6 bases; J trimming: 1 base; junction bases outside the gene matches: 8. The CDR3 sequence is CASRLRGASNTEAFF. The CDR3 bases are TGTGCCAGCAGGCTCAGGGGGGCTTCGAACACTGAAGCTTTCTTT.

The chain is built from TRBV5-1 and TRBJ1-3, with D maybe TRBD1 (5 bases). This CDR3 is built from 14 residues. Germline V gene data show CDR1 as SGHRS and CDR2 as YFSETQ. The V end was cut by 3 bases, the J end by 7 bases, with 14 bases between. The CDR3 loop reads CASSSGRAPNTIYF. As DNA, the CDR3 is TGCGCCAGCAGCTCGGGCAGGGCGCCGAACACCATATATTTT.

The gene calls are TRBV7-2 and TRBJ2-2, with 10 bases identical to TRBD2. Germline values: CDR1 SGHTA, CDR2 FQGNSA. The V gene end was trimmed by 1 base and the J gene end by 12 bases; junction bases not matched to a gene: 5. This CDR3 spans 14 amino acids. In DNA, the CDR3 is TGTGCCAGCAGCTTAGGGATTAGCGGGGGGAAGCTGTTTTTT. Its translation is CASSLGISGGKLFF.

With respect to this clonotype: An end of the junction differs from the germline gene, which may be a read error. CDR3 region: CVSSQQVLAGQFF. CDR3 bases: TGTGTCAGCAGTCAACAGGTGTTGGCAGGGCAGTTCTTC. The chain uses TRBV27 and TRBJ2-1, with a tentative D call TRBD1 (5 bases). The CDR3 has 13 amino acids. The germline V gene encodes CDR1 MNHEY and CDR2 SMNVEV (reference sequence).

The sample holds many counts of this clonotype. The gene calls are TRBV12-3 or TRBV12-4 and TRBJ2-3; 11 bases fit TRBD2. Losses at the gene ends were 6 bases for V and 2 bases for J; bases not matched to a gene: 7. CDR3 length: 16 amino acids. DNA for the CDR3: TGTGCCAGCAGCCAACTAGCGGGGGATCCCACAGATACGCAGTATTTT. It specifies CASSQLAGDPTDTQYF.

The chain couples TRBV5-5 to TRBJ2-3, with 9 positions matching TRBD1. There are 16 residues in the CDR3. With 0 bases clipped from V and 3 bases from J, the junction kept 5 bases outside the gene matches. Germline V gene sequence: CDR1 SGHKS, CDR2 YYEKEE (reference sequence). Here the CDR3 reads CASSLGQGVGTDTQYF. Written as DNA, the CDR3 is TGTGCCAGCAGCTTGGGACAGGGGGTGGGAACAGATACGCAGTATTTT.

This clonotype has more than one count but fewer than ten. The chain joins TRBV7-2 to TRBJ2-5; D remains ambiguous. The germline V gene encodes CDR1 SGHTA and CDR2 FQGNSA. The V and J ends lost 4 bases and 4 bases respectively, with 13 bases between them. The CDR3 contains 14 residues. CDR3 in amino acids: CASSSRRAAETQYF. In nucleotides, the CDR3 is TGTGCCAGCAGCTCCCGCCGGGCAGCAGAGACCCAGTACTTC.